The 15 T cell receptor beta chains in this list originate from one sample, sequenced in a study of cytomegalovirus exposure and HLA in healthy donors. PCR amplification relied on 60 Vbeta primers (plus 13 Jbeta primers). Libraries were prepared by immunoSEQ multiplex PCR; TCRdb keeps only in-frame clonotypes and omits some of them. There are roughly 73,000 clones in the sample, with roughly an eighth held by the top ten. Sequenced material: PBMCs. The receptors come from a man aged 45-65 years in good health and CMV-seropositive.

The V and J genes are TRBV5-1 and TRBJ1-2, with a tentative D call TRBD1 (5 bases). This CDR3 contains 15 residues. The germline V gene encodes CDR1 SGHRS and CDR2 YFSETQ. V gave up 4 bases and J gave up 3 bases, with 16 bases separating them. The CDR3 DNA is TGCGCCAGCAGCGACGATAGGGGCGCGGACTATGGCTACACCTTC. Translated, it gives CASSDDRGADYGYTF.

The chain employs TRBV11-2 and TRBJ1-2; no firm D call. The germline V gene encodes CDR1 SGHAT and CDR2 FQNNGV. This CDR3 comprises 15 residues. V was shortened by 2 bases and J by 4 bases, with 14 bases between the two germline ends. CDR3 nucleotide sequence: TGTGCCAGCAGCTTAAGTTTTGATCCTATCTATGGCTACACCTTC. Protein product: CASSLSFDPIYGYTF.

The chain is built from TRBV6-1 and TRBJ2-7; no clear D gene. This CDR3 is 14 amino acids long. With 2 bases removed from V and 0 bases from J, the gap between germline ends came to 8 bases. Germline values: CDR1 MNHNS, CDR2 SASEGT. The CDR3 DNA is TGTGCCAGCAGTGAACTCGGCGGCTCCTACGAGCAGTACGTC. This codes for CASSELGGSYEQYV.

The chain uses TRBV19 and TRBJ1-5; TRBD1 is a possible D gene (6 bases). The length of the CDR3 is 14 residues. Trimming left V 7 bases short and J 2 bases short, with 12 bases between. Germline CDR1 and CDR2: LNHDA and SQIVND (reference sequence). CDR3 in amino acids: CASTSQGGNQPQHF. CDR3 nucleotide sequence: TGTGCCAGTACCTCACAGGGAGGCAATCAGCCCCAGCATTTT.

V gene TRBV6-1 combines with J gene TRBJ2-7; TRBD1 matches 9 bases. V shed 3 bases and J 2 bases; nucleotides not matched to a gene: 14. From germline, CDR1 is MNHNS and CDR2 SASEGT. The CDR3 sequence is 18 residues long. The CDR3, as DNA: TGTGCCAGCAGTGATCTACAGGGGGCGCGAGGAGACCCCTACGAGCAGTACGTC. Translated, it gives CASSDLQGARGDPYEQYV.

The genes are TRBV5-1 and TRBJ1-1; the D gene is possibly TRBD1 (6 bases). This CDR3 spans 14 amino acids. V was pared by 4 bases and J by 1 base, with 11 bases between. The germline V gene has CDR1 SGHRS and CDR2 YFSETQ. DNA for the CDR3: TGCGCCAGCAGCCCAAGGGGGGGGAACACTGAAGCTTTCTTT. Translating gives CASSPRGGNTEAFF.

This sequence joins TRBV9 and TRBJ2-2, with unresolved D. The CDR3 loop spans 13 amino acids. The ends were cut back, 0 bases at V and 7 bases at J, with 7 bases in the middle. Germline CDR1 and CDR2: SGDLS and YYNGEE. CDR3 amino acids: CASSVVVGGELFF. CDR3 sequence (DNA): TGTGCCAGCAGCGTAGTAGTCGGCGGGGAGCTGTTTTTT.

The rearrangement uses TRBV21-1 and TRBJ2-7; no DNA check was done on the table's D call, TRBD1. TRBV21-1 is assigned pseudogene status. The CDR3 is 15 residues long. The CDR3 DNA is TGTGCCAGCAGCCCCCTGGGGAGACAGGATAACGAGCAGTACTTC. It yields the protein CASSPLGRQDNEQYF.

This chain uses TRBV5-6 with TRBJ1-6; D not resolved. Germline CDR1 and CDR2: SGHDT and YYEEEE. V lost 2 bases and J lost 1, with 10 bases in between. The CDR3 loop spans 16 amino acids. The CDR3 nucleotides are TGTGCCAGCAGCTTAGCGGGAGGGTCCTATAATTCACCCCTCCACTTT. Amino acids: CASSLAGGSYNSPLHF. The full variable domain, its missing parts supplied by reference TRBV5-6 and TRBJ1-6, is DAGVTQSPTHLIKTRGQQVTLRCSPKSGHDTVSWYQQALGQGPQFIFQYYEEEERQRGNFPDRFSGHQFPNYSSELNVNALLLGDSALYLCASSLAGGSYNSPLHFGNGTRLTVT.

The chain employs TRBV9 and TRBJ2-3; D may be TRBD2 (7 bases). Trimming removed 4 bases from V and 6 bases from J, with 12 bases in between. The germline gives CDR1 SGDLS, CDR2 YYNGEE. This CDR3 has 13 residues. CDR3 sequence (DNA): TGTGCCAGCAGCTCGGCGGGGGCGGATACGCAGTATTTT. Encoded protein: CASSSAGADTQYF.

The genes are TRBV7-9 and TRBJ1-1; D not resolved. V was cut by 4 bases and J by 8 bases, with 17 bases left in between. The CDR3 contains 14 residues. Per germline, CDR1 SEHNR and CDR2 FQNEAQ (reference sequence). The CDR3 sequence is CASSSPGGHIEAFF. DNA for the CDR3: TGTGCCAGCAGCTCCCCGGGAGGGCATATAGAAGCTTTCTTT. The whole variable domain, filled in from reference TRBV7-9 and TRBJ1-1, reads DTGVSQNPRHKITKRGQNVTFRCDPISEHNRLYWYRQTLGQGPEFLTYFQNEAQLEKSRLLSDRFSAERPKGSFSTLEIQRTEQGDSAMYLCASSSPGGHIEAFFGQGTRLTVV.

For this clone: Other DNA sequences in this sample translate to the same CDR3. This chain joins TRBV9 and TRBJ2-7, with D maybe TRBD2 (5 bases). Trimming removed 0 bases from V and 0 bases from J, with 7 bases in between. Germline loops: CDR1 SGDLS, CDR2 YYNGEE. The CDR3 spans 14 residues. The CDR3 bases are TGTGCCAGCAGCGTAGGAGGGAACTCCTACGAGCAGTACTTC. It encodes CASSVGGNSYEQYF.

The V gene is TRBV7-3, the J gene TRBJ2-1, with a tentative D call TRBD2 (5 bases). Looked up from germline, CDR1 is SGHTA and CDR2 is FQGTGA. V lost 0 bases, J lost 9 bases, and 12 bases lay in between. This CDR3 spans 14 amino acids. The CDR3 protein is CASSLTIVGSEQFF. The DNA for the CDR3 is TGTGCCAGCAGCTTAACGATCGTTGGGAGTGAGCAGTTCTTC.

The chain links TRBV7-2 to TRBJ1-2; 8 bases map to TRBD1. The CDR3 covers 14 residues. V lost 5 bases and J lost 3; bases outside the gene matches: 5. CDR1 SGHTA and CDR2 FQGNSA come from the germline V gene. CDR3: CASSTTGDDYGYTF. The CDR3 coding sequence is TGTGCCAGCAGCACGACAGGGGACGACTATGGCTACACCTTC. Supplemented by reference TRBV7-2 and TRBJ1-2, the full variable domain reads GAGVSQSPSNKVTEKGKDVELRCDPISGHTALYWYRQSLGQGLEFLIYFQGNSAPDKSGLPSDRFSAERTGGSVSTLTIQRTQQEDSAVYLCASSTTGDDYGYTFGSGTRLTVV.

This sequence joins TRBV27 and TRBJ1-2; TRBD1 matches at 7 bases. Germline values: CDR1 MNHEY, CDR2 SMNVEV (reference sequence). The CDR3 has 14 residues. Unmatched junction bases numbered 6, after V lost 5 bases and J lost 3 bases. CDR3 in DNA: TGTGCCAGCAGTCCAGGACAGGCCTACTATGGCTACACCTTC. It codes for CASSPGQAYYGYTF.